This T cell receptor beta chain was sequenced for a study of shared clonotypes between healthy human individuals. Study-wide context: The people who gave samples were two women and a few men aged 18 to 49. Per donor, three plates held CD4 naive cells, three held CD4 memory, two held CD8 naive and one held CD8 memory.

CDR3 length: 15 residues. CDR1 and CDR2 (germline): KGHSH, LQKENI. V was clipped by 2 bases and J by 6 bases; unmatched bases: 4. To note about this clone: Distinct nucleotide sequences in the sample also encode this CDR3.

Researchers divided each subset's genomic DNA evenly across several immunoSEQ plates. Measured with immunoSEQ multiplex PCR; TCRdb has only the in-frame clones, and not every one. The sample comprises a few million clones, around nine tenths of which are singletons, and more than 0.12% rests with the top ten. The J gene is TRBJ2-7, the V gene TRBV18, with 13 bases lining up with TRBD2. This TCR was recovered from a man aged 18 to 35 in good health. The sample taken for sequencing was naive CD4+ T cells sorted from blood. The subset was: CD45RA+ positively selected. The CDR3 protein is CASSPRTSGGGEQYF. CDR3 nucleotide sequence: TGTGCCAGCTCACCAAGGACTAGCGGGGGAGGCGAGCAGTACTTC.